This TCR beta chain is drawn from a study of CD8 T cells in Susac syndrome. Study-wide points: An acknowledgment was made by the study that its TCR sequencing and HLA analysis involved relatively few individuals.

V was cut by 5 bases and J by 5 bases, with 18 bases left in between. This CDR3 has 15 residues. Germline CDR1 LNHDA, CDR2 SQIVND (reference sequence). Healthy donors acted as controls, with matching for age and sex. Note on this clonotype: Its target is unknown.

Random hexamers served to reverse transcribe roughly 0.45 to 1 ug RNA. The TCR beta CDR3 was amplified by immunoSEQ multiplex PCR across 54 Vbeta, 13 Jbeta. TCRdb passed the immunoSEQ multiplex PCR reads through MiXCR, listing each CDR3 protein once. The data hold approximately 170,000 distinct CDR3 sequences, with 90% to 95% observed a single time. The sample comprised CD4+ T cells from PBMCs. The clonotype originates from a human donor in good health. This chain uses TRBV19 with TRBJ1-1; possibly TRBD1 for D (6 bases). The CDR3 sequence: CASSLLLGARTEAFF. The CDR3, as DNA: TGTGCCAGTAGTCTCCTCCTGGGGGCGAGGACTGAAGCTTTCTTT.